This T cell receptor (beta chain) derives from a study of T cells in Graves' hyperthyroidism and ophthalmopathy. As regards this clonotype: Its antigen remains unidentified.

This CDR3 comprises 15 residues. The V end was cut by 0 bases, the J end by 3 bases, with 12 bases between. Germline CDR1 reads LGHNA; CDR2 reads YSLEER. RNA transcripts provided the source from which TCR beta CDR3 regions were amplified. The HTBI primer set was used in a first-round RT-PCR of the TCR CDR3. TCRdb called the multiplex PCR reads again in MiXCR, with one record for every CDR3 protein. The data hold around 500,000 distinct CDR3 sequences, with approximately 22% observed a single time. Orbital computed tomography, thyroid ultrasound, serum thyroxine and TRAb, and clinical symptoms together informed the diagnoses. The source of the PBMCs was about 10 ml of fresh peripheral blood. Broader study findings: A model of 13 V-J features distinguished ophthalmopathy from stable hyperthyroidism. Model-based prediction identified ophthalmopathy a median roughly 6.1 months prior to its onset.

Sequencing input: blood. This receptor was obtained from a woman between 65 and 79 years old with Graves' ophthalmopathy. The chain recombines TRBV4-3 with TRBJ2-7; D might be TRBD1 (5 bases). The CDR3 protein is CASSQDPGSGYEQYF. The CDR3 region has the DNA TGCGCCAGCAGCCAAGATCCAGGGTCAGGCTACGAGCAGTACTTC.